One sample yielded the 5 T cell receptor beta chains listed below, sequenced in a study of cytomegalovirus exposure and HLA in healthy donors. The PCR used 60 Vbeta and 13 Jbeta primers. Using immunoSEQ multiplex PCR, the repertoire was profiled, and TCRdb retains in-frame clones only, with some absent. Its clone listing holds about 200,000 clones. Sequencing was performed on PBMCs. These receptors were taken from a boy aged 10-17 years in good health and CMV-seronegative.

This rearrangement joins TRBV19 to TRBJ2-3, with 8 bases identical to TRBD2. V shed 6 bases, J shed 1 base, and the junction held 9 bases outside the gene matches. In germline, CDR1 is LNHDA, CDR2 SQIVND (reference sequence). This CDR3 is 16 amino acids long. The CDR3 is CASRMTGGPGTDTQYF. The DNA for the CDR3 is TGTGCCAGTAGAATGACGGGGGGGCCAGGCACAGATACGCAGTATTTT. The whole variable domain, remainder taken from reference TRBV19 and TRBJ2-3, is DGGITQSPKYLFRKEGQNVTLSCEQNLNHDAMYWYRQDPGQGLRLIYYSQIVNDFQKGDIAEGYSVSREKKESFPLTVTSAQKNPTAFYLCASRMTGGPGTDTQYFGPGTRLTVL.

The rearrangement uses TRBV7-3 and TRBJ2-5, with 8 bases aligning to TRBD1. V lost 6 bases, J lost 2 bases, and 8 bases stayed unmatched. This CDR3 is 15 amino acids long. Germline-derived CDR1 and CDR2 are SGHTA and FQGTGA. Here the CDR3 reads CASSRTGGRQETQYF. CDR3 in DNA: TGTGCCAGCAGTCGTACAGGGGGGAGGCAAGAGACCCAGTACTTC.

The chain joins TRBV9 to TRBJ1-1, with 7 positions matching TRBD1. CDR1 is SGDLS and CDR2 is YYNGEE in the germline V gene. J was trimmed by 2 bases and V by 4 bases; bases with no gene match: 11. The CDR3 consists of 16 residues. CDR3 coding DNA: TGTGCCAGCAGCAACAGGGGAACCCTTCTCAACACTGAAGCTTTCTTT. Protein product: CASSNRGTLLNTEAFF.

The gene calls are TRBV4-1 and TRBJ1-2, with 7 positions matching TRBD1. Germline values: CDR1 MGHRA, CDR2 YSYEKL. V shed 4 bases, J shed 2 bases, and the junction held 4 bases outside the gene matches. The CDR3 has 14 residues. The CDR3 DNA reads TGCGCCAGCAGCCCTGGGACAGTAAACTATGGCTACACCTTC. Encoded protein: CASSPGTVNYGYTF.

Comments on this clone: This same CDR3 is encoded by further DNA sequences in the sample. The genes are TRBV4-1 and TRBJ2-7, with 7 bases that match TRBD1. The CDR3 loop spans 14 amino acids. Germline V gives CDR1 MGHRA, CDR2 YSYEKL. J was trimmed by 1 base and V by 4 bases; bases with no gene match: 4. CDR3 region: CASSPRQGSYEQYF. CDR3 sequence (DNA): TGCGCCAGCAGCCCCCGACAGGGATCCTACGAGCAGTACTTC.